A single sample gave rise to the 30 T cell receptor beta chains below, sequenced in a study of CD8 T cells in ankylosing spondylitis. General observations from the study: Typical of ankylosing spondylitis blood, it appeared, was a TCR beta motif of roughly eight highly homologous variants.

From the 5' RACE reads, TCRdb called clonotypes with MiXCR, one entry per CDR3 protein. The sample carries roughly 400,000 distinct CDR3 sequences, about 20% recorded once. No antigen is known for these receptors. The source material was blood, either unsorted or a sorted T cell fraction (not recorded which). These receptors were taken from a male donor with ankylosing spondylitis.

V is TRBV28 and J is TRBJ2-7; TRBD2 might be the D (6 bases). CDR1 is MDHEN, CDR2 SYDVKM, per germline. Trimming stripped 6 bases from V and 2 bases from J, with 17 bases between. The CDR3 has 15 amino acids. The CDR3 here is CASRRGRIETYEQYF. For the CDR3, the DNA is TGTGCCAGCAGGCGGGGACGGATAGAAACCTACGAGCAGTACTTC.

This chain uses TRBV28 with TRBJ2-3; TRBD2 might be the D (5 bases). This CDR3 is built from 13 residues. Germline assignment: CDR1 MDHEN and CDR2 SYDVKM. V was trimmed by 2 bases and J by 8 bases, leaving 11 bases between them. The CDR3 DNA is TGTGCCAGCAGTTTAGGGAGTCCGGGTACGCAGTATTTT. Protein sequence: CASSLGSPGTQYF.

This chain uses TRBV5-1 with TRBJ2-1, with D hard to call. Trimming shortened V by 4 bases and J by 7 bases, and 9 bases separated the two germline ends. Germline CDR1 SGHRS, CDR2 YFSETQ. The CDR3 is made up of 12 amino acids. The CDR3 sequence: CASSPLQNEQFF. The CDR3 region has the DNA TGCGCCAGCAGCCCCCTTCAGAATGAGCAGTTCTTC. Supplemented by reference TRBV5-1 and TRBJ2-1, the full variable domain reads KAGVTQTPRYLIKTRGQQVTLSCSPISGHRSVSWYQQTPGQGLQFLFEYFSETQRNKGNFPGRFSGRQFSNSRSEMNVSTLELGDSALYLCASSPLQNEQFFGPGTRLTVL.

This clonotype came up a few times. This chain uses TRBV27 with TRBJ2-5; D remains ambiguous. The CDR3 runs 14 residues. Germline CDR1 reads MNHEY; CDR2 reads SMNVEV (reference sequence). With 3 bases removed from V and 0 bases from J, the gap between germline ends came to 8 bases. The CDR3 sequence: CASSFTRDQETQYF. The CDR3 coding sequence is TGTGCCAGCAGTTTTACCCGGGACCAAGAGACCCAGTACTTC.

This rearrangement joins TRBV28 to TRBJ2-1; possibly TRBD2 for D (6 bases). With 2 bases removed from V and 3 bases from J, the gap between germline ends came to 8 bases. The V gene's germline CDR1 is MDHEN and CDR2 SYDVKM. The CDR3 consists of 14 residues. CDR3 protein: CASSLAGYYNEQFF. Here the CDR3 DNA reads TGTGCCAGCAGTTTAGCGGGGTACTACAATGAGCAGTTCTTC.

This clonotype was recorded many times. The chain links TRBV5-1 to TRBJ1-1; the D is unclear. The CDR3 runs to 13 residues. V lost 0 bases to trimming and J lost 6 bases, with 9 bases between them. CDR1 and CDR2 (germline): SGHRS, YFSETQ. CDR3 nucleotide sequence: TGCGCCAGCAGCTTGGCTCTGGGAGCTGAAGCTTTCTTT. Its protein is CASSLALGAEAFF. Full variable domain (rest looked up from reference TRBV5-1 and TRBJ1-1): KAGVTQTPRYLIKTRGQQVTLSCSPISGHRSVSWYQQTPGQGLQFLFEYFSETQRNKGNFPGRFSGRQFSNSRSEMNVSTLELGDSALYLCASSLALGAEAFFGQGTRLTVV.

This clonotype was observed a handful of times. The genes are TRBV7-2 and TRBJ2-6, with 11 bases aligning to TRBD2. CDR1 SGHTA and CDR2 FQGNSA come from the germline V gene. V was pared by 6 bases and J by 4 bases, with 8 bases of the junction left unmatched. The CDR3 has 17 residues. The CDR3 nucleotides read TGTGCCAGCAGGGTAGCGGGAGGGCCTTTCGGGGCCAACGTCCTGACTTTC. Protein sequence: CASRVAGGPFGANVLTF.

The genes are TRBV20-1 and TRBJ2-7; D remains ambiguous. Trimming left V 0 bases short and J 4 bases short, with 16 bases between. CDR1 and CDR2 (germline): DFQATT, SNEGSKA (reference sequence). The CDR3 spans 15 residues. CDR3 DNA sequence: TGCAGTGCTAGAGAGCACCGGCGAGGCTGGTACGAGCAGTACTTC. This translates into CSAREHRRGWYEQYF.

The chain couples TRBV19 to TRBJ2-7, with D perhaps matching TRBD2 (5 bases). V was shortened by 3 bases and J by 5 bases, with 11 bases between the two germline ends. CDR1 and CDR2 (germline): LNHDA, SQIVND (reference sequence). The CDR3 runs to 13 residues. CDR3 sequence (DNA): TGTGCCAGTAGTATCAGCGGAAGAGACGAGCAGTACTTC. Its protein product is CASSISGRDEQYF.

The V and J genes are TRBV20-1 and TRBJ2-4; D unclear. Germline CDR1 and CDR2: DFQATT and SNEGSKA (reference sequence). The CDR3 consists of 13 residues. Trimming removed 1 base from V and 0 bases from J, with 4 bases in between. CDR3 nucleotides: TGCAGTGCTAGAGCGCTAGCCAAAAACATTCAGTACTTC. Encoded protein: CSARALAKNIQYF.

This clonotype was seen a handful of times. This sequence joins TRBV28 and TRBJ2-2, with unresolved D. The CDR3 spans 14 residues. Trimming took 6 bases from V and 4 from J, leaving 12 bases between them. In germline, CDR1 is MDHEN, CDR2 SYDVKM. The CDR3 is CASRTAGGTGELFF. CDR3 in DNA: TGTGCCAGCAGGACGGCCGGCGGCACCGGGGAGCTGTTTTTT.

V usage is TRBV29-1 and J usage is TRBJ1-2; D remains ambiguous. CDR1 and CDR2 (germline): SQVTM, ANQGSEA. Trimming took 2 bases from V and 3 from J, leaving 10 bases between them. CDR3 length: 13 residues. The CDR3: CSVERAEHYGYTF. DNA of the CDR3: TGCAGCGTTGAAAGGGCAGAACACTATGGCTACACCTTC.

This clonotype has more than one count but fewer than ten. The chain recombines TRBV6-2 or TRBV6-3 with TRBJ2-2, with 10 bases identical to TRBD1. The CDR3 loop spans 15 amino acids. J gave up 5 bases and V 5 bases, and 5 bases lay outside the gene matches. Per germline, CDR1 MNHEY and CDR2 SVGEGT. In DNA form, the CDR3 reads TGTGCCAGCAGTCCGGACAGGGGGAAAACCGGGGAGCTGTTTTTT. Translation gives CASSPDRGKTGELFF.

The chain joins TRBV7-2 to TRBJ2-7; D is ambiguous. The ends were cut back, 5 bases at V and 8 bases at J, with 10 bases in the middle. There are 11 residues in the CDR3. Looked up from germline, CDR1 is SGHTA and CDR2 is FQGNSA. CDR3 DNA sequence: TGTGCCAGCAGCGACCTAGGACAGCAGTACTTC. This translates into CASSDLGQQYF.

The chain combines TRBV12-3 or TRBV12-4 with TRBJ1-4; 7 bases are shared with TRBD1. The CDR3 totals 14 residues. With V trimmed by 8 bases and J by 7 bases, 10 bases remained unmatched. The CDR3: CASGLTGSSEKLFF. The CDR3 bases are TGTGCCAGCGGGTTGACAGGGTCCAGTGAAAAACTGTTTTTT.

This clonotype appeared a few times. The CDR3 loop reads CASSPQAGATYEQYF. In nucleotides, the CDR3 is TGTGCCAGCAGTCCCCAAGCGGGAGCCACCTACGAGCAGTACTTC. The rearrangement links TRBV12-3 or TRBV12-4 to TRBJ2-7, with 8 nucleotides matching TRBD2. This CDR3 has 15 amino acids. Unmatched junction bases numbered 8, after V lost 5 bases and J lost 2 bases.

The V call is TRBV7-9, the J call TRBJ2-2; no clear D gene. Per germline, CDR1 SEHNR and CDR2 FQNEAQ (reference sequence). The CDR3 loop spans 14 amino acids. Trimming removed 0 bases from V and 3 bases from J, with 5 bases in between. The DNA of the CDR3 is TGTGCCAGCAGCTTAGCGTTCCACACCGGGGAGCTGTTTTTT. Translating it yields CASSLAFHTGELFF.

This clonotype has a count of ten or more. The V gene is TRBV24-1, the J gene TRBJ2-1, with D possibly matching TRBD2 (5 bases). Germline CDR1 and CDR2: KGHDR and SFDVKD. V dropped 4 bases and J dropped 15 bases, with 21 bases sitting between them. The CDR3 spans 14 residues. This CDR3 reads CATSEGLSGGSLFF. CDR3 nucleotides: TGTGCCACCAGTGAAGGGTTAAGTGGCGGGTCGCTGTTCTTC.

This clonotype has just one count. V gene TRBV29-1 combines with J gene TRBJ1-5; 8 bases map to TRBD1. Germline trimming cut 6 bases from V and 4 bases from J; bases unmatched to any gene: 8. The germline CDR1 and CDR2 sequences are SQVTM and ANQGSEA. This CDR3 contains 14 residues. CDR3 nucleotide sequence: TGCAGCGTGCGCGACAGGGGAGGAAATCAGCCCCAGCATTTT. Translated, it gives CSVRDRGGNQPQHF.

The chain uses TRBV27 and TRBJ2-5; TRBD1 aligns across 8 bases. Looked up from germline, CDR1 is MNHEY and CDR2 is SMNVEV (reference sequence). This CDR3 region has 14 residues. Trimming removed 6 bases from V and 3 bases from J; junction bases left unmatched: 6. CDR3 sequence: CASSAGQVEETQYF. The CDR3, as DNA: TGTGCCAGCAGCGCGGGACAGGTAGAAGAGACCCAGTACTTC.

The gene calls are TRBV19 and TRBJ2-7, with D maybe TRBD1 (5 bases). This CDR3 is 14 amino acids long. V was clipped by 11 bases and J by 3 bases, with 20 bases between them. Per the germline V gene, CDR1 is LNHDA and CDR2 is SQIVND (reference sequence). The CDR3 spells CARHQGTDRYEQYF. Here the CDR3 DNA reads TGTGCCCGACATCAGGGAACGGACCGCTACGAGCAGTACTTC.

This clonotype was seen more than once but under ten times. The CDR3 protein is CASSLEGGLTGEKLFF. Written as DNA, the CDR3 is TGTGCCAGCAGCTTAGAAGGGGGCCTCACCGGGGAAAAACTGTTTTTT. The rearrangement joins TRBV7-9 to TRBJ1-4; 7 bases align to TRBD1. After removal of 1 base from V and 8 bases from J, the junction contained 10 bases not matched to a gene. Germline V gene sequence: CDR1 SEHNR, CDR2 FQNEAQ (reference sequence). The CDR3 spans 16 residues. The full variable domain, completed using reference TRBV7-9 and TRBJ1-4, is DTGVSQNPRHKITKRGQNVTFRCDPISEHNRLYWYRQTLGQGPEFLTYFQNEAQLEKSRLLSDRFSAERPKGSFSTLEIQRTEQGDSAMYLCASSLEGGLTGEKLFFGSGTQLSVL.

This clonotype came up a few times. The chain is built from TRBV5-1 and TRBJ2-1; TRBD1 might be the D (6 bases). This CDR3 region has 13 residues. The V end lost 5 bases, the J end lost 5 bases, and 11 bases lay between the germline ends. The germline CDR1 and CDR2 sequences are SGHRS and YFSETQ. The CDR3 nucleotides are TGCGCCAGCAGTAAACAGGGTCACAATGAGCAGTTCTTC. This gives the protein CASSKQGHNEQFF.

This chain links TRBV6-2 or TRBV6-3 with TRBJ2-5, with 11 bases that match TRBD2. The CDR3 sequence is 15 residues long. Germline V CDR1 and CDR2: MNHEY, SVGEGT. With V trimmed by 7 bases and J by 0 bases, 4 bases remained unmatched. CDR3 nucleotides: TGTGCCAGCACCCTAGCGGGAGGCCACCAAGAGACCCAGTACTTC. Protein sequence: CASTLAGGHQETQYF.

The chain carries TRBV29-1 and TRBJ2-3, with D tentatively TRBD1 (6 bases). This CDR3 is 14 amino acids long. Germline CDR1 is SQVTM and CDR2 is ANQGSEA. Trimming shortened V by 7 bases and J by 0 bases, and 14 bases separated the two germline ends. CDR3 nucleotide sequence: TGCAGCGCCTGGGACACAGCTAGCACAGATACGCAGTATTTT. This sequence encodes CSAWDTASTDTQYF.

V is TRBV19 and J is TRBJ1-4; D is uncertain. V was pared by 5 bases and J by 3 bases, with 13 bases between. The CDR3 is made up of 15 amino acids. Germline assignment: CDR1 LNHDA and CDR2 SQIVND (reference sequence). This CDR3 is CASSVPGASNEKLFF. As DNA, the CDR3 is TGTGCCAGTAGTGTACCAGGAGCTTCTAATGAAAAACTGTTTTTT. Full variable domain (missing parts from reference TRBV19 and TRBJ1-4): DGGITQSPKYLFRKEGQNVTLSCEQNLNHDAMYWYRQDPGQGLRLIYYSQIVNDFQKGDIAEGYSVSREKKESFPLTVTSAQKNPTAFYLCASSVPGASNEKLFFGSGTQLSVL.

The chain links TRBV7-2 to TRBJ2-1; 7 bases fit TRBD2. Germline V gene data show CDR1 as SGHTA and CDR2 as FQGNSA. Trimming cost V 0 bases and J 9 bases; bases outside gene matches: 11. CDR3 length: 16 amino acids. CDR3 sequence: CASSLAGGVNNGEQFF. The CDR3 coding sequence is TGTGCCAGCAGCTTAGCGGGAGGGGTCAATAACGGTGAGCAGTTCTTC.

This clonotype was recorded a few times. The genes are TRBV5-5 and TRBJ2-5, with a weak D call TRBD2 (6 bases). V dropped 4 bases and J dropped 5 bases, with 12 bases sitting between them. The V gene's germline CDR1 is SGHKS and CDR2 YYEKEE (reference sequence). This CDR3 has 13 amino acids. The CDR3 DNA reads as TGTGCCAGCAGCCGGGACTTCGCGGAGACCCAGTACTTC. Protein sequence: CASSRDFAETQYF.

The V and J genes are TRBV12-3 or TRBV12-4 and TRBJ2-6; 7 bases align to TRBD2. V shed 10 bases, J shed 2 bases, and the junction held 5 bases outside the gene matches. This CDR3 is 14 amino acids long. The chain's CDR3 is CATRSGTGANVLTF. The CDR3 nucleotides are TGTGCCACCCGGAGCGGGACTGGGGCCAACGTCCTGACTTTC.

Ten or more counts support this clonotype. J is TRBJ2-1 and V is TRBV7-9; unclear D gene. Deletions cut 5 bases from V and 0 bases from J, with 11 bases between. Germline V CDR1 and CDR2: SEHNR, FQNEAQ (reference sequence). The CDR3 runs 15 residues. The CDR3: CASSPGRSSYNEQFF. In DNA, the CDR3 is TGTGCCAGCAGCCCCGGACGGAGCTCCTACAATGAGCAGTTCTTC.